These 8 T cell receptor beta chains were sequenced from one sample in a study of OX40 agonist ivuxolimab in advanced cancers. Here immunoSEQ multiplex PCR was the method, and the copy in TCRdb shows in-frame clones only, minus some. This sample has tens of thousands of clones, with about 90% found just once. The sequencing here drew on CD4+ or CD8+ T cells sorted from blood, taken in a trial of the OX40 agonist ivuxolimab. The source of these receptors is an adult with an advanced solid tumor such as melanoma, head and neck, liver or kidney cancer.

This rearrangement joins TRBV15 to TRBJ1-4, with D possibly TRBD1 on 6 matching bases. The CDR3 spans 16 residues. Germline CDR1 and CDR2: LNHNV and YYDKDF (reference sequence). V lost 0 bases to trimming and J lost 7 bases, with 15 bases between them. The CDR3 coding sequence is TGTGCCACCAGCAGAGAGGGGGCCCCTGGAGTTGAAAAACTGTTTTTT. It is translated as CATSREGAPGVEKLFF.

The CDR3 protein is CASSIRQDYLYEQYF. The CDR3 DNA reads TGTGCCAGTAGTATACGGCAGGATTACCTCTACGAGCAGTACTTC. The V call is TRBV19, the J call TRBJ2-7; D gene uncertain. The CDR3 runs to 15 residues. V lost 2 bases, J lost 3 bases, and 14 bases lay in between. The germline gives CDR1 LNHDA, CDR2 SQIVND (reference sequence). The complete variable domain, with remaining parts taken from reference TRBV19 and TRBJ2-7, reads DGGITQSPKYLFRKEGQNVTLSCEQNLNHDAMYWYRQDPGQGLRLIYYSQIVNDFQKGDIAEGYSVSREKKESFPLTVTSAQKNPTAFYLCASSIRQDYLYEQYFGPGTRLTVT.

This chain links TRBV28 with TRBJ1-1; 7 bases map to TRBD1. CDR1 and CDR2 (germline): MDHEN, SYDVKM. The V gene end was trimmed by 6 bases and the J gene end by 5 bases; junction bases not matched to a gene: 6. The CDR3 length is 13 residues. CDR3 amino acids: CASRSQGRTEAFF. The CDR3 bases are TGTGCCAGCAGGTCACAGGGGCGGACTGAAGCTTTCTTT.

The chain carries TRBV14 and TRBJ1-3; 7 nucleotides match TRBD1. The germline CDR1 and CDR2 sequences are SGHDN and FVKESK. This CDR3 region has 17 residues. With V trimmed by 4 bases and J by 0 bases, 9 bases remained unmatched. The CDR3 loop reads CASSRLLGQISGNTIYF. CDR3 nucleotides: TGTGCCAGCAGCCGATTACTGGGACAGATCTCTGGAAACACCATATATTTT.

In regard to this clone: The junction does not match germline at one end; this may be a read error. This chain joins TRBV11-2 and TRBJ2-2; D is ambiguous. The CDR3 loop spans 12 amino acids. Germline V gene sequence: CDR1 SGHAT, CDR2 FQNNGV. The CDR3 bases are TGTGCCAGCAGCATAGACACCGGGGAGCTGTTTTTT. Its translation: CASSIDTGELFF.

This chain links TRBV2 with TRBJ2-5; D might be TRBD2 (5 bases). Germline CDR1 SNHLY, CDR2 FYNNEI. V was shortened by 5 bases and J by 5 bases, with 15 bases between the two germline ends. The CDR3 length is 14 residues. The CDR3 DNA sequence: TGTGCCAGCAGTTGGACTGGGGTAAGGGAGACCCAGTACTTC. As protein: CASSWTGVRETQYF.

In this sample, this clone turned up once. DNA of the CDR3: TGTGCCAGCAGCCCCCGATGTACCGGTAGCCAAGAGACCCAGTACTTC. This sequence encodes CASSPRCTGSQETQYF. V and J are TRBV12-1 and TRBJ2-5; the tabulated D call, TRBD2, remains unverified against the DNA. TRBV12-1 is labeled a pseudogene. The CDR3 covers 16 residues.

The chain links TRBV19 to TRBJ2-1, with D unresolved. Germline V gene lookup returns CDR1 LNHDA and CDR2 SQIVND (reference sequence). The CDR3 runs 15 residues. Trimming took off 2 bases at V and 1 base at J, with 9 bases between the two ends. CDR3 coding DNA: TGTGCCAGTAGTATAAGGGAAAATTCCTACAATGAGCAGTTCTTC. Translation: CASSIRENSYNEQFF.